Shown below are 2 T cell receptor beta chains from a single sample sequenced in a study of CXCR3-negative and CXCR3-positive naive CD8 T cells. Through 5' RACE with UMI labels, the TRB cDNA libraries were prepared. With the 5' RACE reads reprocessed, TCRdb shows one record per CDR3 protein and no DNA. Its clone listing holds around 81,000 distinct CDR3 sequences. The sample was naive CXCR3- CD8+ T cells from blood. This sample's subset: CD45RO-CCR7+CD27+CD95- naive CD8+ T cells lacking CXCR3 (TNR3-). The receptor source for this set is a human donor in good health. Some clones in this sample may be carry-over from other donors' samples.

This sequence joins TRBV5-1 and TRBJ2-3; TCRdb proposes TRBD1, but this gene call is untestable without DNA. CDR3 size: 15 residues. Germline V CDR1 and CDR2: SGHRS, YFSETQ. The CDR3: CASSLGGDSTDTQYF.

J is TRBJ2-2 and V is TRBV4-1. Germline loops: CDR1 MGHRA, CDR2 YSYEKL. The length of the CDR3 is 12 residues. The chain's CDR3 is CASSQLAGELFF.